This TCR beta chain emerged from a study of OX40 agonist ivuxolimab in advanced cancers. Trimming pared 2 bases from V and 0 bases from J, leaving 11 bases between. CDR1 is LNHNV, CDR2 YYDKDF, per germline (reference sequence). The CDR3 is made up of 15 amino acids. TCRdb's copy holds only in-frame clones and misses some; the assay was immunoSEQ multiplex PCR. There are tens of thousands of clones in the sample; around 73% occur only once, and around 18% lies in the top ten. About this clone: The target antigen is unknown.

Study-wide results and limits: Which antigen the expanded peripheral T cells recognized is unknown. Low normalized T-cell clonal expansion also characterized some of the nonresponders.

This receptor was obtained from an adult with an advanced solid tumor such as melanoma, head and neck, liver or kidney cancer. The V gene is TRBV15, the J gene TRBJ2-7, with a tentative D call TRBD2 (5 bases). The material was CD4+ or CD8+ T cells sorted from blood, obtained in a trial of the OX40 agonist ivuxolimab. The CDR3 DNA reads TGTGCCACCAGCAGATCAGCGGCCAGCTCCTACGAGCAGTACTTC. It translates to CATSRSAASSYEQYF.